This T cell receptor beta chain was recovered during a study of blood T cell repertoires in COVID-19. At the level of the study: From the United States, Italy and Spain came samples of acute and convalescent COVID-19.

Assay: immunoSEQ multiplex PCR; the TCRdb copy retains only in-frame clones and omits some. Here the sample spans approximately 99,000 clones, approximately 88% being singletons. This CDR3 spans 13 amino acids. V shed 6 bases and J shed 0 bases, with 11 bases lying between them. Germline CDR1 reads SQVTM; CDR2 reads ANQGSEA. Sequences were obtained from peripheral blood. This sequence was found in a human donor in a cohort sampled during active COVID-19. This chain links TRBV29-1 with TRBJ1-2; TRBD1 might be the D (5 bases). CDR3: CSVERQSNYGYTF. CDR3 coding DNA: TGCAGCGTCGAGCGACAGTCTAACTATGGCTACACCTTC.